The 13 T cell receptor beta chains presented below share a single source sample, sequenced in a study of shared clonotypes between healthy human individuals. Assay used: immunoSEQ multiplex PCR; TCRdb lists only in-frame clones, some missing. Of roughly 410,000 clones in the sample, approximately 96% were seen once. Material: memory CD8+ T cells sorted from blood. Sample subset: CD45RO+ cells pooled with CCR7-negative TemRA cells. Every receptor here comes from a man aged 25 to 40 in good health.

With respect to this clone: Germline is not matched at one junction end, which may reflect a read error. The chain employs TRBV29-1 and TRBJ1-1, with unresolved D. CDR1 is SQVTM, CDR2 ANQGSEA, per germline. The CDR3 covers 13 residues. CDR3 loop: CSAERGTYTEAFF. DNA of the CDR3: TGCAGCGCTGAACGAGGAACCTACACTGAAGCTTTCTTT.

This sequence joins TRBV5-1 and TRBJ2-1, with 13 bases matching TRBD2. Looked up from germline, CDR1 is SGHRS and CDR2 is YFSETQ. The trim removed 3 bases at V and 9 bases at J, leaving 0 bases unmatched. The CDR3 spans 13 residues. The CDR3 is CASSWTSGSEQFF. CDR3 DNA: TGCGCCAGCAGCTGGACTAGCGGGAGTGAGCAGTTCTTC.

This chain uses TRBV5-1 with TRBJ2-7, with a weak D call TRBD1 (6 bases). V lost 0 bases, J lost 1 base, and 14 bases lay in between. This CDR3 contains 16 residues. The germline CDR1 and CDR2 sequences are SGHRS and YFSETQ. CDR3 coding DNA: TGCGCCAGCAGCTTGGCGACAGGAGTCAAATCCTACGAGCAGTACTTC. Protein: CASSLATGVKSYEQYF.

The chain recombines TRBV7-8 with TRBJ2-1; 13 nucleotides align to TRBD2. Germline V lookup: CDR1 SGHVS, CDR2 FQNEAQ. The CDR3 spans 19 residues. V was clipped by 5 bases and J by 0 bases; unmatched bases: 10. The CDR3 DNA reads as TGTGCCAGCAGCATAAAAGGACTAGCGGGAGTAGGCTCCTACAATGAGCAGTTCTTC. Its translation is CASSIKGLAGVGSYNEQFF.

This clone was seen a handful of times. The chain is built from TRBV30 and TRBJ1-2; no firm D call. Germline V gene sequence: CDR1 GTSNPN, CDR2 SVGIG (reference sequence). This CDR3 is built from 12 residues. The DNA of the CDR3 is TGTGTCCTGGATACAGATAACTATGGCTACACCTTC. It is translated as CVLDTDNYGYTF.

The J gene is TRBJ2-7, the V gene TRBV28; D gene ambiguous. CDR3 length: 11 amino acids. Trimming stripped 7 bases from V and 2 bases from J, with 6 bases between. Germline V gene sequence: CDR1 MDHEN, CDR2 SYDVKM. In DNA form, the CDR3 reads TGTGCCAGCATCTCAGCCTACGAGCAGTACTTC. This sequence encodes CASISAYEQYF.

The chain has TRBV6-6 and TRBJ2-3; 12 bases fit TRBD2. Germline assignment: CDR1 MNHNY and CDR2 SVGAGI (reference sequence). The V and J ends lost 6 bases and 10 bases, in that order; junction bases with no gene match: 11. The length of the CDR3 is 15 residues. CDR3 DNA sequence: TGTGCCAGCAGAAGAGGACTAGCGGGGCCTAGGCCGCAGTATTTT. It encodes CASRRGLAGPRPQYF.

This clone was found once. The V and J genes are TRBV11-2 and TRBJ2-1; no clear D gene. V shed 6 bases and J shed 0 bases, with 15 bases lying between them. CDR3 length: 16 amino acids. Germline V lookup: CDR1 SGHAT, CDR2 FQNNGV. The CDR3 sequence: CASSYLGASSYNEQFF. The CDR3, as DNA: TGTGCCAGCAGTTACTTAGGCGCGAGCTCCTACAATGAGCAGTTCTTC.

This clone was seen once. The CDR3 region is CSVEQDLSTGELFF. The CDR3 region has the DNA TGCAGCGTAGAGCAGGACCTCTCCACCGGGGAGCTGTTTTTT. V gene TRBV29-1 combines with J gene TRBJ2-2; D remains unclear. The V end was cut by 6 bases, the J end by 4 bases, with 15 bases between. Germline loops: CDR1 SQVTM, CDR2 ANQGSEA. The CDR3 consists of 14 residues.

This clone appeared once. The rearrangement links TRBV27 to TRBJ2-7; weak D call: TRBD2 (5 bases). V was pared by 6 bases and J by 3 bases, with 21 bases between. CDR3 length: 16 residues. Germline V gene data show CDR1 as MNHEY and CDR2 as SMNVEV (reference sequence). CDR3 residues: CASRGGRMVGSYEQYF. DNA for the CDR3: TGTGCCAGCAGAGGAGGCCGTATGGTGGGAAGCTACGAGCAGTACTTC.

The chain uses TRBV29-1 and TRBJ1-1, with D maybe TRBD1 (6 bases). This CDR3 spans 13 amino acids. The germline V gene has CDR1 SQVTM and CDR2 ANQGSEA. Deletions cut 4 bases from V and 1 base from J, with 10 bases between. CDR3 sequence (DNA): TGCAGCGTTGTGGGGGCGGGGAACACTGAAGCTTTCTTT. Translation gives CSVVGAGNTEAFF.

The chain recombines TRBV2 with TRBJ2-3, with D possibly matching TRBD2 (5 bases). V was pared by 5 bases and J by 0 bases, with 12 bases between. CDR3 length equals 15 residues. Germline CDR1 SNHLY, CDR2 FYNNEI. This CDR3 reads CASSNSRTSTDTQYF. CDR3 DNA: TGTGCCAGCAGTAATTCGCGGACTAGCACAGATACGCAGTATTTT.

The chain is built from TRBV5-1 and TRBJ2-5; D remains unclear. CDR3 size: 12 residues. The germline V gene has CDR1 SGHRS and CDR2 YFSETQ. The V end was cut by 4 bases, the J end by 1 base, with 5 bases between. This chain's CDR3 is CASSHSQETQYF. CDR3 sequence (DNA): TGCGCCAGCAGCCATTCCCAAGAGACCCAGTACTTC.